This entry lists 24 T cell receptor beta chains sequenced from one sample in a study of long-term antiretroviral therapy in people with HIV. Version v3.0 of the immunoSEQ assay was performed at survey level. The data were produced by immunoSEQ multiplex PCR, yet TCRdb's version contains in-frame clones alone and is incomplete. The sample consists of about 29,000 clones, 75% to 90% of them appearing once. Material: unsorted PBMCs, obtained about 5 years before starting antiretroviral therapy. Source of these receptors: a man aged 50 to 59 with HIV.

This clone was seen just once. The chain carries TRBV4-2 and TRBJ1-1, with TRBD1 matching over 8 bases. V gave up 3 bases and J gave up 5 bases; unmatched junction bases: 2. The CDR3 has 13 residues. Germline CDR1 reads LGHNA; CDR2 reads YNFKEQ. The DNA of the CDR3 is TGTGCCAGCAGCCACACAGGGGGTACTGAAGCTTTCTTT. Protein: CASSHTGGTEAFF.

J is TRBJ2-3 and V is TRBV5-5, with 7 bases lining up with TRBD1. CDR3 length: 14 amino acids. V lost 4 bases and J lost 6; bases outside the gene matches: 8. Germline assignment: CDR1 SGHKS and CDR2 YYEKEE (reference sequence). CDR3 region: CASSRGQDGDTQYF. CDR3 coding DNA: TGTGCCAGCAGCCGCGGACAGGACGGGGATACGCAGTATTTT.

The V gene is TRBV29-1, the J gene TRBJ2-7; D gene ambiguous. From germline, CDR1 is SQVTM and CDR2 ANQGSEA. This CDR3 has 11 amino acids. Trimming took off 6 bases at V and 2 bases at J, with 8 bases between the two ends. CDR3 loop: CSVPYPYEQYF. CDR3 in DNA: TGCAGCGTCCCCTACCCCTACGAGCAGTACTTC.

CDR3 in DNA: TGTGCCACCAGGGGGGGACAGGGGGTCCGCACCGGGGAGCTGTTTTTT. This translates into CATRGGQGVRTGELFF. The rearrangement joins TRBV15 to TRBJ2-2, with 11 bases lining up with TRBD1. The J segment lost 4 bases and the V segment lost 6 bases, leaving 7 bases of the junction unmatched. The germline V gene encodes CDR1 LNHNV and CDR2 YYDKDF (reference sequence). The CDR3 is 16 residues long.

The chain recombines TRBV9 with TRBJ1-2; D may be TRBD1 (6 bases). V dropped 4 bases and J dropped 5 bases, with 12 bases sitting between them. Germline lookup yields CDR1 SGDLS and CDR2 YYNGEE. The CDR3 totals 13 residues. The CDR3 coding sequence is TGTGCCAGCAGCCGCCGGGACATTTATGGCTACACCTTC. This encodes CASSRRDIYGYTF.

About this clone: The identical CDR3 is also encoded by other nucleotide sequences in the sample. This chain joins TRBV29-1 and TRBJ2-7; 9 positions agree with TRBD1. After removal of 3 bases from V and 1 base from J, the junction contained 1 base not matched to a gene. The CDR3 consists of 13 residues. Germline-derived CDR1 and CDR2 are SQVTM and ANQGSEA. The CDR3 is CSVETGGSYEQYF. CDR3 DNA sequence: TGCAGCGTTGAGACAGGGGGGTCCTACGAGCAGTACTTC.

The chain couples TRBV10-3 to TRBJ1-2; 7 bases map to TRBD1. The CDR3 is 14 residues long. Germline V lookup: CDR1 ENHRY, CDR2 SYGVKD. The junction had 6 bases not matched to a gene; V was cut back by 3 bases and J by 5 bases. The CDR3 DNA sequence: TGTGCCATCAGTGAACAAACAGGGGTATATGGCTACACCTTC. Encoded protein: CAISEQTGVYGYTF.

This clone was counted only a few times. This chain links TRBV4-1 with TRBJ1-6, with 10 bases lining up with TRBD1. CDR1 and CDR2 (germline): MGHRA, YSYEKL. The CDR3 covers 17 residues. The junction had 8 bases not matched to a gene; V was cut back by 0 bases and J by 9 bases. CDR3 sequence: CASSQEGTGARPSPLHF. In DNA form, the CDR3 reads TGCGCCAGCAGCCAAGAGGGGACAGGGGCACGACCTTCACCCCTCCACTTT.

J is TRBJ1-2 and V is TRBV5-6; D unclear. The CDR3 is made up of 14 amino acids. Trimming took 2 bases from V and 7 from J, leaving 15 bases between them. The germline V gene has CDR1 SGHDT and CDR2 YYEEEE. The DNA for the CDR3 is TGTGCCAGCAGCTTTCCAGGTTCGCCGGGTGGCTACACCTTC. Residues: CASSFPGSPGGYTF.

The chain is built from TRBV7-7 and TRBJ1-1, with TRBD1 identical over 8 bases. Germline lookup yields CDR1 SSHAT and CDR2 FNYEAQ (reference sequence). Unmatched junction bases numbered 7, after V lost 4 bases and J lost 6 bases. This CDR3 region has 14 residues. This CDR3 reads CASSSYQGAAEAFF. The CDR3, as DNA: TGTGCCAGCAGCTCCTATCAGGGGGCGGCTGAAGCTTTCTTT.

This clone was picked up one time. The V and J genes are TRBV7-2 and TRBJ2-1; TRBD1 might be the D (6 bases). V lost 7 bases and J lost 5, with 21 bases in between. The CDR3 is made up of 16 amino acids. CDR1 and CDR2 from the germline V gene are SGHTA and FQGNSA. CDR3: CASIKDGGRFHNEQFF. The DNA of the CDR3 is TGTGCCAGCATCAAAGATGGGGGCCGGTTTCACAATGAGCAGTTCTTC.

This clone was seen a few times. CDR3 sequence (DNA): TGTGCCAGCAGCTTGGGGGAGGAGCAGTACTTC. Translating it yields CASSLGEEQYF. This chain joins TRBV5-4 and TRBJ2-7; weak D call: TRBD2 (5 bases). Trimming cost V 0 bases and J 7 bases, with 5 bases left between them. CDR3 size: 11 residues. From germline, CDR1 is SGHNT and CDR2 YYREEE (reference sequence). The entire variable domain, with the rest obtained from reference TRBV5-4 and TRBJ2-7, is as follows: ETGVTQSPTHLIKTRGQQVTLRCSSQSGHNTVSWYQQALGQGPQFIFQYYREEENGRGNFPPRFSGLQFPNYSSELNVNALELDDSALYLCASSLGEEQYFGPGTRLTVT.

This clone was detected only once. The V gene is TRBV6-5, the J gene TRBJ2-3; D not certain. The germline V gene has CDR1 MNHEY and CDR2 SVGAGI. Trimming removed 5 bases from V and 3 bases from J, with 3 bases in between. CDR3 length: 11 residues. The CDR3 DNA follows: TGTGCCAGCAGTAGTACAGATACGCAGTATTTT. This translates into CASSSTDTQYF.

V usage is TRBV9 and J usage is TRBJ2-5; D perhaps matches TRBD1 (5 bases). This CDR3 has 14 amino acids. CDR1 and CDR2 (germline): SGDLS, YYNGEE. Deletions cut 3 bases from V and 1 base from J, with 10 bases between. CDR3 DNA: TGTGCCAGCAGCGCACAAACAGGCCAAGAGACCCAGTACTTC. Amino acids: CASSAQTGQETQYF. Full variable domain (remainder filled in from reference TRBV9 and TRBJ2-5): DSGVTQTPKHLITATGQRVTLRCSPRSGDLSVYWYQQSLDQGLQFLIQYYNGEERAKGNILERFSAQQFPDLHSELNLSSLELGDSALYFCASSAQTGQETQYFGPGTRLLVL.

The rearrangement links TRBV18 to TRBJ2-7, with unresolved D. This CDR3 is 13 amino acids long. Between the trimmed V and J ends, which lost 3 bases and 7 bases, there was a span of 13 bases. The V gene's germline CDR1 is KGHSH and CDR2 LQKENI. The CDR3 is CASSPPGRREQYF. In DNA, the CDR3 is TGTGCCAGCTCACCCCCTGGGCGAAGGGAGCAGTACTTC.

This chain uses TRBV2 with TRBJ2-1, with 8 bases matching TRBD2. Germline trimming cut 5 bases from V and 3 bases from J; bases unmatched to any gene: 15. Germline lookup yields CDR1 SNHLY and CDR2 FYNNEI. This CDR3 contains 18 residues. CDR3 in DNA: TGTGCCAGCAGTAATGGGCCCGGGAGGGGACACAACTACAATGAGCAGTTCTTC. This gives the protein CASSNGPGRGHNYNEQFF.

The table lists this clone with a count of one. This rearrangement joins TRBV29-1 to TRBJ2-7, with a tentative D call TRBD2 (5 bases). The CDR3 length is 14 residues. Per germline, CDR1 SQVTM and CDR2 ANQGSEA. The V and J ends lost 4 bases and 3 bases respectively, with 16 bases between them. Here the CDR3 DNA reads TGCAGCGTTGGAGGGCAGACGAGTCTCTACGAGCAGTACTTC. It translates to CSVGGQTSLYEQYF.

V gene TRBV7-2 combines with J gene TRBJ1-5; 7 nucleotides agree with TRBD1. Trimming at V came to 5 bases and at J to 2 bases, leaving 3 bases not matched to a gene. Germline-derived CDR1 and CDR2 are SGHTA and FQGNSA. The CDR3 length is 14 residues. CDR3 in DNA: TGTGCCAGCAGCCGACAGGGTGGCAATCAGCCCCAGCATTTT. Protein product: CASSRQGGNQPQHF.

V is TRBV5-1 and J is TRBJ1-2, with 9 bases matching TRBD1. Germline V gene lookup returns CDR1 SGHRS and CDR2 YFSETQ. The length of the CDR3 is 13 residues. J was trimmed by 3 bases and V by 7 bases; bases with no gene match: 4. The CDR3 loop reads CASSRTGDYGYTF. Here the CDR3 DNA reads TGCGCCAGCTCTCGGACAGGGGACTATGGCTACACCTTC.

The chain carries TRBV19 and TRBJ2-3; 10 bases fit TRBD2. J lost 6 bases, V lost 6 bases, and 24 bases had no gene match. This CDR3 has 20 amino acids. The germline V gene encodes CDR1 LNHDA and CDR2 SQIVND (reference sequence). This chain's CDR3 is CASSDRGGSGRSGSSDTQYF. The CDR3 DNA follows: TGTGCCAGTAGCGATCGAGGGGGTAGCGGGAGGAGCGGTTCTTCGGATACGCAGTATTTT.

The V call is TRBV5-6, the J call TRBJ1-2; D uncertain. CDR3 length: 13 residues. The V gene lost 4 bases and the J gene lost 4 bases, with 11 bases spanning the gap. Germline V lookup: CDR1 SGHDT, CDR2 YYEEEE. CDR3 protein: CASSARRIYGYTF. The DNA of the CDR3 is TGTGCCAGCAGCGCGCGACGGATCTATGGCTACACCTTC.

The rearrangement uses TRBV6-6 and TRBJ2-1; D may be TRBD1 (6 bases). V was cut by 5 bases and J by 4 bases, with 18 bases left in between. CDR3 length: 16 amino acids. Germline V gives CDR1 MNHNY, CDR2 SVGAGI (reference sequence). CDR3 region: CASSTSTGLGYNEQFF. In DNA, the CDR3 is TGTGCCAGCAGTACATCGACAGGTCTTGGATACAATGAGCAGTTCTTC.

This chain links TRBV29-1 with TRBJ1-4; perhaps TRBD1 as D (5 bases). This CDR3 spans 12 amino acids. Germline V gene sequence: CDR1 SQVTM, CDR2 ANQGSEA. Between the trimmed V and J ends, which lost 4 bases and 6 bases, there was a span of 9 bases. CDR3 coding DNA: TGCAGCGTTGCAGGGATGGATGAAAAACTGTTTTTT. It specifies CSVAGMDEKLFF.

The J gene is TRBJ1-1, the V gene TRBV9; maybe TRBD1 (5 bases). The V end was cut by 0 bases, the J end by 5 bases, with 14 bases between. The germline V gene encodes CDR1 SGDLS and CDR2 YYNGEE. The CDR3 contains 15 residues. This CDR3 is CASSVGGAAGTEAFF. The DNA of the CDR3 is TGTGCCAGCAGCGTAGGCGGGGCAGCGGGTACTGAAGCTTTCTTT.